These 29 T cell receptor beta chains originate from one sample sequenced in a study of blood T cell repertoires in COVID-19. Some clones are missing from TCRdb's copy, which holds only in-frame ones; the method was immunoSEQ multiplex PCR. The sample has a few hundred thousand clones; about 82% are singletons. The source material was peripheral blood. All receptors derive from a man older than 75 with acute or convalescent COVID-19.

V usage is TRBV7-8 and J usage is TRBJ1-6; 7 bases are a match to TRBD1. The germline CDR1 and CDR2 sequences are SGHVS and FQNEAQ. The CDR3 contains 15 residues. J lost 10 bases, V lost 3 bases, and 9 bases had no gene match. CDR3 in amino acids: CASSLQRAGGSPLHF. The CDR3 nucleotides read TGTGCCAGCAGCTTGCAAAGGGCAGGGGGATCACCCCTCCACTTT.

The rearrangement uses TRBV10-3 and TRBJ2-3; 7 bases align to TRBD2. CDR1 and CDR2 (germline): ENHRY, SYGVKD. The CDR3 consists of 18 residues. V lost 3 bases and J lost 4; bases outside the gene matches: 16. The CDR3 DNA follows: TGTGCCATCAGTGAAGGGAGGTTTGGGGCGGGAGCCCCAGATACGCAGTATTTT. This gives the protein CAISEGRFGAGAPDTQYF.

The chain joins TRBV7-3 to TRBJ2-1, with D perhaps matching TRBD2 (7 bases). The CDR3 contains 16 residues. Trimming pared 1 base from V and 6 bases from J, leaving 16 bases between. Germline loops: CDR1 SGHTA, CDR2 FQGTGA. As DNA, the CDR3 is TGTGCCAGCAGCTTAAGAGGCGGGGGCCTCCCCAATGAGCAGTTCTTC. Translating gives CASSLRGGGLPNEQFF.

The chain combines TRBV27 with TRBJ2-3, with D perhaps TRBD2 (6 bases). The CDR3 extends over 15 amino acids. With 2 bases removed from V and 2 bases from J, the gap between germline ends came to 11 bases. Germline V gene lookup returns CDR1 MNHEY and CDR2 SMNVEV (reference sequence). The CDR3: CASSLGDFFTDTQYF. The DNA of the CDR3 is TGTGCCAGCAGTTTAGGGGACTTCTTCACAGATACGCAGTATTTT.

The chain has TRBV23-1 and TRBJ1-5; no reliable D call. TRBV23-1 falls under the ORF class, with uncertain function. The CDR3 has 16 amino acids. Trimming removed 6 bases at V and 5 bases at J, with 20 bases between. Written as DNA, the CDR3 is TGCGCCAGCAGCAGTCCTACAGCGGGGATGGATCAGCCCCAGCATTTT. Amino acid sequence: CASSSPTAGMDQPQHF.

This chain uses TRBV3-1 (or the pseudogene TRBV3-2) with TRBJ1-2; 11 positions agree with TRBD1. Germline V gene data show CDR1 as LGHDT and CDR2 as YNNKEL (reference sequence). This CDR3 has 18 amino acids. V dropped 6 bases and J dropped 0; count of bases not matched to a gene: 12. CDR3 in DNA: TGTGCCAGCAGTCCGGACAGGGGGCCCTGGGGAACTAACTATGGCTACACCTTC. Protein product: CASSPDRGPWGTNYGYTF.

V and J are TRBV27 and TRBJ2-3; a possible D gene is TRBD1 (6 bases). The CDR3 loop spans 16 amino acids. CDR1 and CDR2 (germline): MNHEY, SMNVEV (reference sequence). V gave up 5 bases and J gave up 6 bases, with 21 bases separating them. DNA of the CDR3: TGTGCCAGCAGTCTTTCCGGGACACCGGGGATCGATACGCAGTATTTT. It encodes CASSLSGTPGIDTQYF.

The chain joins TRBV27 to TRBJ2-1; D unresolved. Germline lookup yields CDR1 MNHEY and CDR2 SMNVEV (reference sequence). V was trimmed by 6 bases and J by 8 bases, leaving 14 bases between them. The CDR3 runs 13 residues. The CDR3 protein is CASRSPLRDEQFF. The CDR3 nucleotides read TGTGCCAGCAGATCGCCCCTTAGAGATGAGCAGTTCTTC.

This chain connects TRBV9 to TRBJ1-4; 9 nucleotides align to TRBD1. The CDR3 covers 16 residues. Germline assignment: CDR1 SGDLS and CDR2 YYNGEE. After removal of 4 bases from V and 3 bases from J, the junction contained 7 bases not matched to a gene. CDR3 loop: CASSTGTGRANEKLFF. As DNA, the CDR3 is TGTGCCAGCAGCACCGGGACAGGGCGAGCTAATGAAAAACTGTTTTTT.

This rearrangement joins TRBV7-2 to TRBJ2-5; D is unclear. V lost 1 base, J lost 5 bases, and 8 bases lay in between. The CDR3 covers 13 residues. Germline V gene lookup returns CDR1 SGHTA and CDR2 FQGNSA. Written as DNA, the CDR3 is TGTGCCAGCAGCTTAGGGGCCGCGGAGACCCAGTACTTC. It specifies CASSLGAAETQYF.

In this sample, this clone turned up a few times. The rearrangement joins TRBV2 to TRBJ2-1, with D hard to call. The CDR3 has 13 amino acids. V lost 11 bases and J lost 9, with 20 bases in between. The germline CDR1 and CDR2 sequences are SNHLY and FYNNEI. CDR3 amino acids: CASHLPPSGEQFF. CDR3 bases: TGTGCCTCCCATTTGCCCCCCTCAGGTGAGCAGTTCTTC.

The chain recombines TRBV6-5 with TRBJ1-2; D ambiguous. This CDR3 is 12 amino acids long. Germline V gene sequence: CDR1 MNHEY, CDR2 SVGAGI. The V and J ends lost 5 bases and 8 bases respectively, with 12 bases between them. The CDR3 spells CASSRTGQGYTF. CDR3 sequence (DNA): TGTGCCAGCAGTCGAACTGGGCAGGGCTACACCTTC.

V usage is TRBV27 and J usage is TRBJ1-6; D gene uncertain. Trimming took 7 bases from V and 2 from J, leaving 9 bases between them. Germline CDR1 MNHEY, CDR2 SMNVEV (reference sequence). The CDR3 is 14 amino acids. The DNA for the CDR3 is TGTGCCAGCACCCCCTACCCCTATAATTCACCCCTCCACTTT. It yields the protein CASTPYPYNSPLHF.

The rearrangement joins TRBV14 to TRBJ2-2, with D possibly being TRBD1 (6 bases). Germline V gene lookup returns CDR1 SGHDN and CDR2 FVKESK. With 4 bases removed from V and 1 base from J, the gap between germline ends came to 13 bases. The CDR3 has 16 residues. The CDR3 sequence is CASSLKTGLNTGELFF. The CDR3 nucleotides are TGTGCCAGCAGCCTAAAGACAGGACTGAACACCGGGGAGCTGTTTTTT.

The chain employs TRBV28 and TRBJ1-6; tentative D call: TRBD1 (5 bases). The CDR3 has 15 residues. Trimming removed 3 bases from V and 5 bases from J, with 11 bases in between. Per germline, CDR1 MDHEN and CDR2 SYDVKM. The CDR3 protein is CASSLGSGNNSPLHF. DNA of the CDR3: TGTGCCAGCAGTTTGGGCTCAGGGAATAATTCACCCCTCCACTTT.

On this clone itself: At the DNA level, this CDR3 is encoded by other sequences in the same sample as well. J is TRBJ1-1 and V is TRBV18; 8 bases line up with TRBD1. V shed 3 bases and J 4 bases; nucleotides not matched to a gene: 1. The CDR3 is 13 amino acids. Looked up from germline, CDR1 is KGHSH and CDR2 is LQKENI. The CDR3 DNA sequence: TGTGCCAGCTCACCCGGACAGGGCACTGAAGCTTTCTTT. Its translation is CASSPGQGTEAFF.

This sequence joins TRBV9 and TRBJ2-5, with D perhaps matching TRBD2 (5 bases). From germline, CDR1 is SGDLS and CDR2 YYNGEE. Trimming removed 0 bases from V and 9 bases from J, with 21 bases in between. The CDR3 spans 16 residues. In DNA form, the CDR3 reads TGTGCCAGCAGCGTAGTTCCCAGCGGCCCCGGGTCGGCCCAGTACTTC. Amino acids: CASSVVPSGPGSAQYF.

The chain uses TRBV2 and TRBJ2-4; possible D gene TRBD2, 6 bases. The V gene lost 0 bases and the J gene lost 0 bases, with 12 bases spanning the gap. CDR3 length: 17 amino acids. Germline V CDR1 and CDR2: SNHLY, FYNNEI. The CDR3 bases are TGTGCCAGCAGTGAAGCAGATCGCGGGGTAGCCAAAAACATTCAGTACTTC. Its protein is CASSEADRGVAKNIQYF.

The chain joins TRBV4-3 to TRBJ2-7, with 10 nucleotides matching TRBD1. The J segment lost 2 bases and the V segment lost 5 bases, leaving 9 bases of the junction unmatched. Germline loops: CDR1 LGHNA, CDR2 YSLEER. This CDR3 is 16 amino acids long. CDR3 nucleotides: TGCGCCAGCAGCTACTCCGGGACAGGGGAGACCTACGAGCAGTACTTC. Translated: CASSYSGTGETYEQYF.

The V and J genes are TRBV7-9 and TRBJ1-1; a possible D gene is TRBD1 (6 bases). The germline CDR1 and CDR2 sequences are SEHNR and FQNEAQ (reference sequence). The CDR3 covers 15 residues. V lost 2 bases, J lost 5 bases, and 15 bases lay in between. The CDR3 DNA reads TGTGCCAGCAGCTTACCGGGGACAAGGAAGACTGAAGCTTTCTTT. This codes for CASSLPGTRKTEAFF.

This clone was detected once. This chain links TRBV15 with TRBJ2-7, with 10 bases fitting TRBD1. This CDR3 has 16 amino acids. Germline loops: CDR1 LNHNV, CDR2 YYDKDF (reference sequence). V shed 9 bases and J 1 base; nucleotides not matched to a gene: 12. CDR3 DNA: TGTGCCACAAGGACCACGGGACAGGGGAGGTCCTACGAGCAGTACTTC. Residues: CATRTTGQGRSYEQYF.

V usage is TRBV7-9 and J usage is TRBJ1-2, with a tentative D call TRBD1 (6 bases). Trimming left V 5 bases short and J 8 bases short, with 15 bases between. CDR1 SEHNR and CDR2 FQNEAQ come from the germline V gene (reference sequence). The CDR3 totals 13 residues. This CDR3 reads CASSPGSGGGYTF. The DNA of the CDR3 is TGTGCCAGCAGCCCAGGGTCGGGGGGCGGCTACACCTTC.

The V gene is TRBV18, the J gene TRBJ2-5; a possible D gene is TRBD1 (6 bases). Germline CDR1 reads KGHSH; CDR2 reads LQKENI. This CDR3 is built from 14 residues. V lost 3 bases and J 5 bases, leaving 13 bases between the germline ends. CDR3 protein: CASSPNTGRETQYF. The CDR3 DNA sequence: TGTGCCAGCTCACCCAACACAGGGCGGGAGACCCAGTACTTC. Drawing the rest from reference TRBV18 and TRBJ2-5, the complete variable domain is NAGVMQNPRHLVRRRGQEARLRCSPMKGHSHVYWYRQLPEEGLKFMVYLQKENIIDESGMPKERFSAEFPKEGPSILRIQQVVRGDSAAYFCASSPNTGRETQYFGPGTRLLVL.

The rearrangement joins TRBV5-1 to TRBJ1-2, with 7 bases matching TRBD1. V lost 4 bases to trimming and J lost 0 bases; unmatched junction nucleotides: 3. The CDR3 has 14 amino acids. Per germline, CDR1 SGHRS and CDR2 YFSETQ. For the CDR3, the DNA is TGCGCCAGCAGCGCGGGACAGACTAACTATGGCTACACCTTC. As protein: CASSAGQTNYGYTF.

The chain couples TRBV10-1 to TRBJ2-1; 10 bases are shared with TRBD2. With 5 bases clipped from V and 5 bases from J, the junction kept 12 bases outside the gene matches. The length of the CDR3 is 17 residues. The germline CDR1 and CDR2 sequences are WNHNN and SYGVQD (reference sequence). CDR3 nucleotide sequence: TGCGCCAGCAGTTCGGACCCTAGCGGGGGTTTCAACAATGAGCAGTTCTTC. It translates to CASSSDPSGGFNNEQFF.

The V and J genes are TRBV5-4 and TRBJ2-5, with D possibly being TRBD1 (5 bases). With 0 bases removed from V and 4 bases from J, the gap between germline ends came to 10 bases. Germline CDR1 and CDR2: SGHNT and YYREEE (reference sequence). The CDR3 is made up of 14 amino acids. This CDR3 reads CASSLEAGSETQYF. The DNA of the CDR3 is TGTGCCAGCAGCTTGGAAGCAGGGTCAGAGACCCAGTACTTC. The full variable domain, its missing parts supplied by reference TRBV5-4 and TRBJ2-5, is ETGVTQSPTHLIKTRGQQVTLRCSSQSGHNTVSWYQQALGQGPQFIFQYYREEENGRGNFPPRFSGLQFPNYSSELNVNALELDDSALYLCASSLEAGSETQYFGPGTRLLVL.

This clone came up once. The chain uses TRBV3-1 (or the pseudogene TRBV3-2) and TRBJ1-1; D gene uncertain. CDR1 LGHDT and CDR2 YNNKEL come from the germline V gene (reference sequence). This CDR3 is 15 amino acids long. The germline V and J ends were trimmed by 4 bases and 1 base, with 13 bases remaining between them. CDR3 bases: TGTGCCAGCAGCCTTTCAGTAACGGGGAACACTGAAGCTTTCTTT. Its translation is CASSLSVTGNTEAFF.

V usage is TRBV7-9 and J usage is TRBJ2-5, with 8 bases matching TRBD1. The length of the CDR3 is 16 residues. From germline, CDR1 is SEHNR and CDR2 FQNEAQ (reference sequence). V trimming: 2 bases; J trimming: 0 bases; junction bases outside the gene matches: 5. The CDR3 bases are TGTGCCAGCAGCTTATTCAGGGGGCGAGACCAAGAGACCCAGTACTTC. Its translation: CASSLFRGRDQETQYF.

The chain carries TRBV28 and TRBJ2-5, with 13 bases aligning to TRBD2. The length of the CDR3 is 16 residues. V dropped 3 bases and J dropped 5; count of bases not matched to a gene: 6. Germline V gene data show CDR1 as MDHEN and CDR2 as SYDVKM. CDR3 sequence reads: CASSLAGLAGAETQYF. CDR3 DNA sequence: TGTGCCAGCAGTTTGGCAGGACTAGCGGGAGCGGAGACCCAGTACTTC.